These 21 T cell receptor beta chains were sequenced from one sample in a study of shared clonotypes between healthy human individuals. CD45RO-negative CD8 cells positively selected for CCR7 made up the naive population, which excluded terminally differentiated effector memory CD45RA+ cells. TCRdb's copy holds only in-frame clones and misses some; the assay was immunoSEQ multiplex PCR. The sample consists of millions of clones, over 85% of them appearing once. Sequences were obtained from naive CD8+ T cells sorted from blood. The receptors were sampled from a man aged 18 to 30 in good health.

The gene calls are TRBV7-9 and TRBJ2-1; no clear D. The germline CDR1 and CDR2 sequences are SEHNR and FQNEAQ (reference sequence). CDR3 length equals 13 residues. Between the trimmed V and J ends, which lost 1 base and 5 bases, there was a span of 6 bases. The chain's CDR3 is CASSLVTDNEQFF. CDR3 in DNA: TGTGCCAGCAGCTTAGTAACGGACAATGAGCAGTTCTTC. Combining the CDR3 with reference TRBV7-9 and TRBJ2-1 gives the whole variable domain DTGVSQNPRHKITKRGQNVTFRCDPISEHNRLYWYRQTLGQGPEFLTYFQNEAQLEKSRLLSDRFSAERPKGSFSTLEIQRTEQGDSAMYLCASSLVTDNEQFFGPGTRLTVL.

The rearrangement links TRBV29-1 to TRBJ1-4; 10 nucleotides agree with TRBD1. V dropped 6 bases and J dropped 6; count of bases not matched to a gene: 7. Looked up from germline, CDR1 is SQVTM and CDR2 is ANQGSEA. This CDR3 contains 14 residues. This CDR3 is CSVVSGTGDEKLFF. The CDR3 DNA follows: TGCAGCGTCGTCTCCGGGACAGGGGATGAAAAACTGTTTTTT.

The chain combines TRBV9 with TRBJ2-1, with no clear D. Germline V gene sequence: CDR1 SGDLS, CDR2 YYNGEE. The V end was cut by 4 bases, the J end by 8 bases, with 19 bases between. The CDR3 length is 15 residues. The CDR3 DNA reads TGTGCCAGCAGCCCTTTAGTAATTGCGTCGGATGAGCAGTTCTTC. It is translated as CASSPLVIASDEQFF.

The chain combines TRBV4-1 with TRBJ2-7; possibly TRBD2 for D (5 bases). Germline V lookup: CDR1 MGHRA, CDR2 YSYEKL. With 0 bases removed from V and 2 bases from J, the gap between germline ends came to 11 bases. CDR3 length: 15 residues. The CDR3 protein is CASSQDRTLAYEQYF. The CDR3 DNA reads as TGCGCCAGCAGCCAAGATCGGACTCTTGCCTACGAGCAGTACTTC.

The chain has TRBV5-1 and TRBJ2-1; TRBD2 aligns across 8 bases. Germline V CDR1 and CDR2: SGHRS, YFSETQ. The trim removed 4 bases at V and 5 bases at J, leaving 11 bases unmatched. The CDR3 contains 16 residues. In nucleotides, the CDR3 is TGCGCCAGCAGCCTAAGGACTAGCCTTCCACACAATGAGCAGTTCTTC. The encoded protein is CASSLRTSLPHNEQFF.

V and J are TRBV7-2 and TRBJ2-7; D is possibly TRBD2 (5 bases). From germline, CDR1 is SGHTA and CDR2 FQGNSA. V was trimmed by 1 base and J by 1 base, leaving 20 bases between them. This CDR3 region has 18 residues. CDR3 nucleotide sequence: TGTGCCAGCAGCTTAGAGGACTTCTCCTCTCTCTCTTCCTACGAGCAGTACTTC. Its protein product is CASSLEDFSSLSSYEQYF.

This sequence joins TRBV5-6 and TRBJ2-1; TRBD2 agrees at 7 bases. The CDR3 is 15 amino acids. J gave up 4 bases and V 2 bases, and 6 bases lay outside the gene matches. In germline, CDR1 is SGHDT, CDR2 YYEEEE. The CDR3 sequence is CASSFRRGMYNEQFF. The CDR3 coding sequence is TGTGCCAGCAGCTTCCGGCGGGGGATGTACAATGAGCAGTTCTTC.

This chain joins TRBV28 and TRBJ2-7; the D is unclear. The CDR3 covers 14 residues. Germline-derived CDR1 and CDR2 are MDHEN and SYDVKM. With 5 bases removed from V and 4 bases from J, the gap between germline ends came to 15 bases. CDR3 region: CASSPQELDYEQYF. CDR3 DNA: TGTGCCAGCAGTCCCCAGGAGTTGGATTACGAGCAGTACTTC.

The V call is TRBV27, the J call TRBJ2-7; D is undetermined. V was cut by 4 bases and J by 3 bases, with 13 bases left in between. Germline-derived CDR1 and CDR2 are MNHEY and SMNVEV (reference sequence). The CDR3 is 14 residues long. Here the CDR3 DNA reads TGTGCCAGCAGTTCCGGCCTGGGTGACTACGAGCAGTACTTC. Its translation: CASSSGLGDYEQYF.

The rearrangement links TRBV5-4 to TRBJ2-3; TRBD2 matches at 7 bases. The CDR3 loop spans 17 amino acids. V was pared by 1 base and J by 2 bases, with 10 bases of the junction left unmatched. Germline V CDR1 and CDR2: SGHNT, YYREEE (reference sequence). The CDR3 bases are TGTGCCAGCAGCTTGTGGGCTAGCGGCCACTTCACAGATACGCAGTATTTT. It yields the protein CASSLWASGHFTDTQYF. The full variable domain, completed using reference TRBV5-4 and TRBJ2-3, is ETGVTQSPTHLIKTRGQQVTLRCSSQSGHNTVSWYQQALGQGPQFIFQYYREEENGRGNFPPRFSGLQFPNYSSELNVNALELDDSALYLCASSLWASGHFTDTQYFGPGTRLTVL.

The chain is built from TRBV10-2 and TRBJ2-7; TRBD2 might be the D (6 bases). The ends were cut back, 6 bases at V and 9 bases at J, with 18 bases in the middle. Germline loops: CDR1 WSHSY, CDR2 SAAADI. The length of the CDR3 is 13 residues. The CDR3 DNA reads as TGCGCCAGCAGATCGGGAGACAGTTTTGGGCAGTACTTC. It encodes CASRSGDSFGQYF.

The rearrangement uses TRBV27 and TRBJ2-3, with D hard to call. The germline V gene encodes CDR1 MNHEY and CDR2 SMNVEV (reference sequence). V was pared by 6 bases and J by 2 bases, with 9 bases between. CDR3 length equals 13 residues. DNA for the CDR3: TGTGCCAGCAGGCCTGTAATCACAGATACGCAGTATTTT. Its translation: CASRPVITDTQYF.

CDR3 DNA sequence: TGTGCCAGCAGCTTTAGGACGAGCTACGAGCAGTACTTC. Amino acid sequence: CASSFRTSYEQYF. The chain uses TRBV14 and TRBJ2-7; D is unresolved. The CDR3 extends over 13 amino acids. Trimming shortened V by 5 bases and J by 3 bases, and 11 bases separated the two germline ends. Germline V CDR1 and CDR2: SGHDN, FVKESK.

This clone has a single count. For the CDR3, the DNA is TGTGCCAGTAGTACCGGGACTGGCGTAGGTACGCAGTATTTT. This sequence encodes CASSTGTGVGTQYF. The J gene is TRBJ2-3, the V gene TRBV19, with D possibly being TRBD2 (6 bases). The CDR3 contains 14 residues. Germline V gene data show CDR1 as LNHDA and CDR2 as SQIVND (reference sequence). Trimming stripped 4 bases from V and 8 bases from J, with 16 bases between. Filled out from reference TRBV19 and TRBJ2-3, the complete variable domain reads DGGITQSPKYLFRKEGQNVTLSCEQNLNHDAMYWYRQDPGQGLRLIYYSQIVNDFQKGDIAEGYSVSREKKESFPLTVTSAQKNPTAFYLCASSTGTGVGTQYFGPGTRLTVL.

CDR3 nucleotides: TGCAGCGTTCAGACTAGCGGGAGTTCCTACAATGAGCAGTTCTTC. Protein: CSVQTSGSSYNEQFF. The gene calls are TRBV29-1 and TRBJ2-1; 12 positions agree with TRBD2. V lost 5 bases and J lost 1; bases outside the gene matches: 3. This CDR3 has 15 residues. The germline gives CDR1 SQVTM, CDR2 ANQGSEA.

The chain uses TRBV7-9 and TRBJ2-1; 11 nucleotides align to TRBD2. The CDR3 length is 19 residues. The trim removed 1 base at V and 7 bases at J, leaving 15 bases unmatched. CDR1 is SEHNR and CDR2 is FQNEAQ in the germline V gene (reference sequence). The CDR3 loop reads CASSLEGTTSGNLVNEQFF. In nucleotides, the CDR3 is TGTGCCAGCAGCTTAGAGGGGACGACTAGCGGGAATTTAGTGAATGAGCAGTTCTTC.

The gene calls are TRBV6-5 and TRBJ1-2; maybe TRBD1 (5 bases). The CDR3 is 13 residues long. Germline-derived CDR1 and CDR2 are MNHEY and SVGAGI. V lost 7 bases and J 4 bases, leaving 13 bases between the germline ends. The CDR3 nucleotides read TGTGCCAGCACCCCGGGGGGGGTCTATGGCTACACCTTC. It translates to CASTPGGVYGYTF.

V is TRBV9 and J is TRBJ2-3; TRBD2 agrees at 9 bases. Germline CDR1 SGDLS, CDR2 YYNGEE. V lost 0 bases and J lost 2; bases outside the gene matches: 7. The CDR3 sequence is 17 residues long. In DNA, the CDR3 is TGTGCCAGCAGCGTAGGACGACTAGCGGTCGTCACAGATACGCAGTATTTT. Translation: CASSVGRLAVVTDTQYF.

The chain links TRBV5-6 to TRBJ1-2; D unclear. The CDR3 extends over 14 amino acids. The V and J ends lost 4 bases and 1 base respectively, with 11 bases between them. Germline V gene lookup returns CDR1 SGHDT and CDR2 YYEEEE. The CDR3 here is CASSRIKRNYGYTF. DNA for the CDR3: TGTGCCAGCAGCCGTATAAAGCGTAACTATGGCTACACCTTC.

The gene calls are TRBV5-6 and TRBJ2-1; 11 positions agree with TRBD2. Looked up from germline, CDR1 is SGHDT and CDR2 is YYEEEE. The CDR3 has 16 amino acids. Trimming at V came to 3 bases and at J to 4 bases, leaving 6 bases not matched to a gene. The CDR3 is CASSWPGTSGYNEQFF. CDR3 bases: TGTGCCAGCAGCTGGCCCGGGACTAGCGGATACAATGAGCAGTTCTTC.

Note on this clone: This sample also contains other DNA sequences that code for the same CDR3. The genes are TRBV6-5 and TRBJ1-5; tentative D call: TRBD1 (5 bases). The CDR3 totals 15 residues. Germline CDR1 and CDR2: MNHEY and SVGAGI. Trimming stripped 6 bases from V and 1 base from J, with 13 bases between. The CDR3 DNA reads TGTGCCAGCAGCTCTGGAGGGGCCAGCAATCAGCCCCAGCATTTT. This translates into CASSSGGASNQPQHF.